Each of the 32 T cell receptor beta chains below was sequenced from the same sample in a study of regulatory T cells in long-lasting Graves disease. Time point described: newly diagnosed GD, antithyroid drugs for less than 3 months. Researchers made the TCR library from RNA that was extracted from PBMCs. With iRepertoire HTBI primers and Arm-PCR of CDR3 regions, TCR beta libraries were built. TCRdb processed the multiplex PCR reads anew with MiXCR; each CDR3 protein has one entry. The sample lists fewer than 500,000 distinct CDR3 sequences; 15% to 20% were seen once. The sample also formed part of further work on T cells in Graves' hyperthyroidism and ophthalmopathy.

Material: peripheral blood mononuclear cells (PBMCs), obtained at new diagnosis, from a patient treated with antithyroid drugs. The receptor set was obtained from a man aged 35-49 years with Graves disease.

This clonotype was recorded at least ten times. The gene calls are TRBV5-1 and TRBJ2-1, with D uncertain. V was shortened by 2 bases and J by 5 bases, with 8 bases between the two germline ends. The CDR3 runs 13 residues. Germline CDR1 and CDR2: SGHRS and YFSETQ. The CDR3 protein is CASSLAENNEQFF. CDR3 bases: TGCGCCAGCAGCTTAGCCGAAAACAATGAGCAGTTCTTC.

As for this clonotype: A much bigger clone sits one base away, suggesting this may be a read error. The chain uses TRBV6-2 or TRBV6-3 and TRBJ2-5; 7 nucleotides line up with TRBD2. Germline CDR1 is MNHEY and CDR2 is SVGEGT. Trimming at V came to 0 bases and at J to 5 bases, leaving 9 bases not matched to a gene. This CDR3 has 16 amino acids. CDR3 sequence (DNA): TGTGCCAGCAGTTACTCTTACGGCGGGAGTGGGGAGACCCAGTACTTC. Translation gives CASSYSYGGSGETQYF.

Many counts were recorded for this clonotype. The genes are TRBV27 and TRBJ2-7; D gene ambiguous. The V gene's germline CDR1 is MNHEY and CDR2 SMNVEV (reference sequence). V was clipped by 4 bases and J by 6 bases, with 16 bases between them. This CDR3 is 14 amino acids long. The CDR3 nucleotides read TGTGCCAGCAGTTCCACCGGGCCTTCTTTCGAGCAGTACTTC. Translated: CASSSTGPSFEQYF.

This clonotype showed up many times. The chain links TRBV6-2 or TRBV6-3 to TRBJ2-5, with D possibly matching TRBD2 (5 bases). CDR3 length equals 15 residues. Per germline, CDR1 MNHEY and CDR2 SVGEGT. V lost 4 bases and J 4 bases, leaving 16 bases between the germline ends. The CDR3 nucleotides read TGTGCCAGCAGTTTAGGGTCTTCGAGGGCAGAGACCCAGTACTTC. The encoded protein is CASSLGSSRAETQYF.

This chain links TRBV12-5 with TRBJ2-1, with 7 nucleotides matching TRBD2. J was trimmed by 9 bases and V by 0 bases; bases with no gene match: 11. CDR1 is LGHNT, CDR2 FRNRAP, per germline. The CDR3 is 16 amino acids. The CDR3 region has the DNA TGTGCTAGTGGTTTGGTAAGCGGGGAAGGGTGGTTTGAGCAGTTCTTC. Its protein is CASGLVSGEGWFEQFF.

This clonotype was seen ten or more times. CDR3 nucleotides: TGCAGTGCCAATCCGACTAGCGGGAAGGAAGCAGATACGCAGTATTTT. It specifies CSANPTSGKEADTQYF. This sequence joins TRBV20-1 and TRBJ2-3; 11 nucleotides match TRBD2. CDR3 length equals 16 residues. The V and J ends lost 6 bases and 4 bases, in that order; junction bases with no gene match: 12. Germline CDR1 and CDR2: DFQATT and SNEGSKA (reference sequence).

This clonotype has a handful of counts. The chain recombines TRBV20-1 with TRBJ2-1, with TRBD2 identical over 10 bases. The germline CDR1 and CDR2 sequences are DFQATT and SNEGSKA (reference sequence). The CDR3 length is 16 residues. J was trimmed by 6 bases and V by 6 bases; bases with no gene match: 14. CDR3 amino acids: CSAELFLAGVVNEQFF. The CDR3 region has the DNA TGCAGTGCAGAGCTCTTTCTAGCGGGAGTTGTCAATGAGCAGTTCTTC.

The chain joins TRBV3-1 to TRBJ1-1; D call uncertain. The CDR3 covers 11 residues. The germline gives CDR1 LGHDT, CDR2 YNNKEL (reference sequence). Between the trimmed V and J ends, which lost 8 bases and 8 bases, there was a span of 12 bases. CDR3: CASGNVGEAFF. The DNA for the CDR3 is TGTGCCAGCGGGAATGTGGGAGAAGCTTTCTTT.

This clonotype has more than one count but fewer than ten. This may be a read error, as it is one base from a much larger clone. The CDR3 does not end in the conserved phenylalanine or tryptophan, so this is likely a read error. The chain has TRBV2 and TRBJ2-1, with 8 bases aligning to TRBD2. Germline CDR1 SNHLY, CDR2 FYNNEI. The trim removed 7 bases at V and 7 bases at J, leaving 12 bases unmatched. The CDR3 runs to 15 residues. The CDR3 loop reads CASTRLANPRNEQFS. In nucleotides, the CDR3 is TGTGCCAGCACCCGACTAGCGAACCCGAGGAATGAGCAGTTCTCC.

There are many counts of this clonotype. This rearrangement joins TRBV29-1 to TRBJ2-7, with D perhaps given as TRBD1 or TRBD2 (6 bases each). The CDR3 totals 13 residues. V was pared by 1 base and J by 4 bases, with 11 bases between. CDR1 and CDR2 (germline): SQVTM, ANQGSEA. The CDR3 region is CSVEGGAGYEQYF. The DNA for the CDR3 is TGCAGCGTTGAAGGGGGGGCAGGGTACGAGCAGTACTTC.

This clonotype was picked up many times. The chain couples TRBV5-1 to TRBJ2-7; unclear D gene. Per the germline V gene, CDR1 is SGHRS and CDR2 is YFSETQ. Trimming shortened V by 0 bases and J by 3 bases, and 10 bases separated the two germline ends. This CDR3 region has 14 residues. CDR3: CASSLGQTDYEQYF. The CDR3 region has the DNA TGCGCCAGCAGCTTGGGCCAGACTGACTACGAGCAGTACTTC.

This clonotype was detected only a few times. V usage is TRBV12-3 or TRBV12-4 and J usage is TRBJ1-5; TRBD1 is a possible D gene (5 bases). The germline V and J ends were trimmed by 7 bases and 1 base, with 14 bases remaining between them. The CDR3 is 15 amino acids. In DNA form, the CDR3 reads TGTGCCAGCACCTCCGGGACGGTAAGCAATCAGCCCCAGCATTTT. It translates to CASTSGTVSNQPQHF.

Only a few counts were recorded for this clonotype. This sequence may be a read error, since a much larger clone differs from it by one base. The chain uses TRBV28 and TRBJ2-5, with D unresolved. This CDR3 contains 15 residues. Germline assignment: CDR1 MDHEN and CDR2 SYDVKM. In nucleotides, the CDR3 is TGTGTCAGCAGCCCTAATGCTGGGTTGGGAGAGACCCAGTACTTC. It translates to CVSSPNAGLGETQYF.

This clonotype was detected ten times or more. The V call is TRBV7-8, the J call TRBJ2-2; TRBD2 might be the D (5 bases). Germline CDR1 is SGHVS and CDR2 is FQNEAQ. This CDR3 contains 16 residues. The V and J ends lost 1 base and 4 bases respectively, with 13 bases between them. CDR3 in amino acids: CASSLGVLAGTGELFF. DNA for the CDR3: TGTGCCAGCAGCTTAGGGGTCCTCGCGGGCACCGGGGAGCTGTTTTTT.

The chain has TRBV10-3 and TRBJ2-2, with 7 bases aligning to TRBD2. Trimming cost V 6 bases and J 4 bases; bases outside gene matches: 5. CDR3 size: 14 residues. From germline, CDR1 is ENHRY and CDR2 SYGVKD. This CDR3 reads CAIRLAEATGELFF. The CDR3 DNA reads TGTGCCATCAGGCTAGCGGAGGCCACCGGGGAGCTGTTTTTT.

This clonotype was recorded at least ten times. The V call is TRBV3-1, the J call TRBJ2-7; D perhaps matches TRBD2 (6 bases). Germline CDR1 reads LGHDT; CDR2 reads YNNKEL (reference sequence). This CDR3 contains 14 residues. Deletions cut 4 bases from V and 5 bases from J, with 15 bases between. CDR3 region: CASSPPGRSHEQYF. The CDR3 bases are TGTGCCAGCAGCCCCCCCGGGAGATCCCACGAGCAGTACTTC.

This clonotype occurred many times. The rearrangement joins TRBV30 to TRBJ1-1; no definite D call. The CDR3 sequence is 13 residues long. The germline CDR1 and CDR2 sequences are GTSNPN and SVGIG (reference sequence). V gave up 2 bases and J gave up 1 base, with 8 bases separating them. CDR3 region: CAWSITRNTEAFF. CDR3 sequence (DNA): TGTGCCTGGAGTATCACACGGAACACTGAAGCTTTCTTT.

The rearrangement links TRBV29-1 to TRBJ2-7; D might be TRBD1 (6 bases). This CDR3 has 13 amino acids. Germline CDR1 SQVTM, CDR2 ANQGSEA. The germline V and J ends were trimmed by 4 bases and 2 bases, with 12 bases remaining between them. DNA of the CDR3: TGCAGCGTTGGAGAGGACAGAGCCTACGAGCAGTACTTC. It specifies CSVGEDRAYEQYF.

This clonotype has a count of ten or more. The chain joins TRBV7-2 to TRBJ2-3; no clear D gene. Trimming cost V 6 bases and J 6 bases, with 16 bases left between them. From germline, CDR1 is SGHTA and CDR2 FQGNSA. The CDR3 covers 14 residues. The CDR3 here is CASRDGVRSDTQYF. The CDR3 nucleotides read TGTGCCAGCAGGGACGGAGTGCGTTCGGATACGCAGTATTTT.

This clonotype was detected ten times or more. This chain uses TRBV5-1 with TRBJ1-1, with 7 positions matching TRBD1. The CDR3 extends over 16 amino acids. Germline V gene lookup returns CDR1 SGHRS and CDR2 YFSETQ. V dropped 0 bases and J dropped 2; count of bases not matched to a gene: 7. DNA for the CDR3: TGCGCCAGCAGCTTGGTAACAGGGGTAGGTAACACTGAAGCTTTCTTT. Protein: CASSLVTGVGNTEAFF.

This clonotype was seen at least ten times. The chain couples TRBV28 to TRBJ2-7, with D hard to call. The ends were cut back, 5 bases at V and 0 bases at J, with 8 bases in the middle. The germline gives CDR1 MDHEN, CDR2 SYDVKM. This CDR3 is 13 amino acids long. CDR3 in DNA: TGTGCCAGCAGTCCCGGACGCTCCTACGAGCAGTACTTC. Protein product: CASSPGRSYEQYF.

As for this clonotype: This may stem from a read error, because a much larger clone lies one nucleotide away. This chain joins TRBV30 and TRBJ2-7; D is unresolved. Trimming removed 0 bases from V and 6 bases from J, with 9 bases in between. This CDR3 is built from 12 residues. Germline V gene data show CDR1 as GTSNPN and CDR2 as SVGIG (reference sequence). As DNA, the CDR3 is TGTGCCTGGAGTGTAATCCGATGCGAGCAGTACTTC. Protein product: CAWSVIRCEQYF. The full variable domain, completed using reference TRBV30 and TRBJ2-7, is SQTIHQWPATLVQPVGSPLSLECTVEGTSNPNLYWYRQAAGRGLQLLFYSVGIGQISSEVPQNLSASRPQDRQFILSSKKLLLSDSGFYLCAWSVIRCEQYFGPGTRLTVT.

At least ten counts were recorded for this clonotype. The chain couples TRBV2 to TRBJ2-2; maybe TRBD2 (5 bases). Trimming left V 0 bases short and J 7 bases short, with 9 bases between. Germline V gene sequence: CDR1 SNHLY, CDR2 FYNNEI. The CDR3 spans 14 residues. CDR3 protein: CASSEAHGVGELFF. Written as DNA, the CDR3 is TGTGCCAGCAGTGAAGCCCACGGGGTCGGGGAGCTGTTTTTT.

This clonotype showed up many times. V and J are TRBV20-1 and TRBJ1-5, with TRBD1 identical over 8 bases. There are 14 residues in the CDR3. Germline values: CDR1 DFQATT, CDR2 SNEGSKA (reference sequence). J lost 6 bases, V lost 3 bases, and 7 bases had no gene match. The CDR3 nucleotides are TGCAGTGCTAGGTACCCCAGGGGGCCTCAGCCCCAGCATTTT. This sequence encodes CSARYPRGPQPQHF.

This clonotype was seen at least ten times. This chain connects TRBV30 to TRBJ2-1; 9 positions match TRBD2. The CDR3 totals 15 residues. From germline, CDR1 is GTSNPN and CDR2 SVGIG (reference sequence). V lost 4 bases to trimming and J lost 8 bases; unmatched junction nucleotides: 12. The CDR3 nucleotides are TGTGCCTGGACTAGCGGGAACGGTCCCTGGGATGAGCAGTTCTTC. It specifies CAWTSGNGPWDEQFF.

The genes are TRBV5-1 and TRBJ1-1; D may be TRBD1 (5 bases). The CDR3 sequence is 14 residues long. V shed 2 bases and J shed 4 bases, with 12 bases lying between them. Germline V gives CDR1 SGHRS, CDR2 YFSETQ. CDR3 in DNA: TGCGCCAGCAGCTTAGCCCTTGGGACCACTGAAGCTTTCTTT. Its protein is CASSLALGTTEAFF.

About this clonotype: This clone may be a read error of a much larger clone one base away. CDR3 amino acids: CSARKVWRGPGQETQYF. The CDR3, as DNA: TGCAGTGCTAGAAAGGTTTGGAGAGGGCCGGGGCAAGAGACCCAGTACTTC. This rearrangement joins TRBV20-1 to TRBJ2-5; D might be TRBD2 (5 bases). The CDR3 totals 17 residues. The V gene's germline CDR1 is DFQATT and CDR2 SNEGSKA (reference sequence). The ends were cut back, 2 bases at V and 2 bases at J, with 21 bases in the middle.

In this sample, this clonotype turned up a few times. The CDR3 coding sequence is TGCGCCAGCAGCTTGGGGCGGGGAGTGACAGATACGCAGTATTTT. Protein sequence: CASSLGRGVTDTQYF. The chain combines TRBV5-1 with TRBJ2-3; possible D gene TRBD2, 6 bases. V lost 0 bases, J lost 3 bases, and 11 bases lay in between. This CDR3 has 15 amino acids. CDR1 and CDR2 (germline): SGHRS, YFSETQ.

This clonotype was detected many times. V is TRBV12-3 or TRBV12-4 and J is TRBJ1-5; D might be TRBD1 (6 bases). The V end lost 6 bases, the J end lost 2 bases, and 17 bases lay between the germline ends. The CDR3 spans 16 residues. Here the CDR3 reads CASSQRQGKGNQPQHF. The CDR3 coding sequence is TGTGCCAGCAGCCAAAGGCAGGGGAAGGGCAATCAGCCCCAGCATTTT.

The genes are TRBV5-1 and TRBJ1-3, with a weak D call TRBD1 (5 bases). The CDR3 contains 16 residues. Between the trimmed V and J ends, which lost 0 bases and 0 bases, there was a span of 10 bases. CDR1 and CDR2 from the germline V gene are SGHRS and YFSETQ. Here the CDR3 DNA reads TGCGCCAGCAGCTTGGCCGGGACTTTCTCTGGAAACACCATATATTTT. Translated, it gives CASSLAGTFSGNTIYF.

This clonotype was detected only a few times. The chain's CDR3 is CASSQVPGSSYNEQFF. CDR3 DNA: TGTGCCAGCTCACAGGTTCCAGGGAGTTCCTACAATGAGCAGTTCTTC. This chain connects TRBV18 to TRBJ2-1; D tentatively reads TRBD1 or TRBD2 (5 bases each). The CDR3 is 16 amino acids. Germline assignment: CDR1 KGHSH and CDR2 LQKENI. V was shortened by 4 bases and J by 1 base, with 14 bases between the two germline ends.

This clonotype was seen at least ten times. The chain recombines TRBV10-3 with TRBJ1-5, with 7 bases identical to TRBD1. Trimming cost V 0 bases and J 6 bases; bases outside gene matches: 5. The CDR3 has 15 residues. Germline V gives CDR1 ENHRY, CDR2 SYGVKD. In nucleotides, the CDR3 is TGTGCCATCAGTGAGTCCCGGGACAGTGCTCAGCCCCAGCATTTT. Protein sequence: CAISESRDSAQPQHF.